A single sample is the source of the 25 T cell receptor beta chains below, sequenced in a study of human T cells and chemical hapten exposure. Time point meaning: pre-sensitization, week 0. The treatment denotes: therapeutic diphenylcyclopropenone sensitization with weekly scalp DPC. TCRdb analysed the RACE reads with MiXCR anew, one entry per CDR3 protein. The table has about 77,000 distinct CDR3 sequences, around 15% seen once. The source material was whole blood, sampled in connection with sensitization to the hapten diphenylcyclopropenone (DPC). The source of these receptors is a woman in her 50s with alopecia areata. Some clones in this sample may be carry-over from other donors' samples.

This clonotype showed up many times. V is TRBV19 and J is TRBJ2-3; 9 bases match TRBD2. With V trimmed by 8 bases and J by 6 bases, 6 bases remained unmatched. CDR3 length: 13 amino acids. Germline V lookup: CDR1 LNHDA, CDR2 SQIVND (reference sequence). CDR3 in amino acids: CASRSGSADTQYF. In DNA, the CDR3 is TGTGCCAGTCGTAGCGGGAGTGCTGATACGCAGTATTTT.

This clonotype was counted only a few times. The chain combines TRBV7-8 with TRBJ2-2, with 8 bases that match TRBD2. Germline CDR1 SGHVS, CDR2 FQNEAQ. This CDR3 is 15 amino acids long. J gave up 4 bases and V 8 bases, and 9 bases lay outside the gene matches. Here the CDR3 reads CASLESGSGTGELFF. The CDR3, as DNA: TGTGCCAGCTTGGAAAGCGGGAGCGGCACCGGGGAGCTGTTTTTT. Supplemented by reference TRBV7-8 and TRBJ2-2, the full variable domain reads GAGVSQSPRYKVAKRGQDVALRCDPISGHVSLFWYQQALGQGPEFLTYFQNEAQLDKSGLPSDRFFAERPEGSVSTLKIQRTQQEDSAVYLCASLESGSGTGELFFGEGSRLTVL.

This clonotype was counted many times. V is TRBV14 and J is TRBJ2-2; no clear D. This CDR3 is built from 14 residues. Germline values: CDR1 SGHDN, CDR2 FVKESK. Trimming took off 0 bases at V and 6 bases at J, with 8 bases between the two ends. The CDR3 reads CASSQDLVAGELFF. The CDR3, as DNA: TGTGCCAGCAGCCAAGATTTGGTAGCCGGGGAGCTGTTTTTT.

This clonotype was counted between two and nine times. The chain carries TRBV29-1 and TRBJ1-2; 7 nucleotides line up with TRBD1. The CDR3 length is 13 residues. V was clipped by 7 bases and J by 0 bases; unmatched bases: 5. Germline CDR1 SQVTM, CDR2 ANQGSEA. In DNA form, the CDR3 reads TGCAGCGCTGGGACAGCCCCTAACTATGGCTACACCTTC. The encoded protein is CSAGTAPNYGYTF. Filled out from reference TRBV29-1 and TRBJ1-2, the complete variable domain reads SAVISQKPSRDICQRGTSLTIQCQVDSQVTMMFWYRQQPGQSLTLIATANQGSEATYESGFVIDKFPISRPNLTFSTLTVSNMSPEDSSIYLCSAGTAPNYGYTFGSGTRLTVV.

This clonotype was seen many times. The chain combines TRBV12-3 or TRBV12-4 with TRBJ2-2; 8 nucleotides match TRBD2. V dropped 7 bases and J dropped 6; count of bases not matched to a gene: 7. The CDR3 is 14 amino acids. CDR3 DNA: TGTGCCAGCAACGGACTAGCTCGCGCCGGGGAGCTGTTTTTT. Protein product: CASNGLARAGELFF.

This clonotype has a count of ten or more. This chain uses TRBV3-1 with TRBJ2-5, with D maybe TRBD1 (5 bases). Germline CDR1 is LGHDT and CDR2 is YNNKEL (reference sequence). This CDR3 spans 15 amino acids. The germline V and J ends were trimmed by 0 bases and 2 bases, with 10 bases remaining between them. Here the CDR3 DNA reads TGTGCCAGCAGCCAAGATTCCAGGGCGCAAGAGACCCAGTACTTC. Translated, it gives CASSQDSRAQETQYF.

This chain links TRBV5-1 with TRBJ2-3; either TRBD1 or TRBD2 may fit D (5 bases each). V was trimmed by 1 base and J by 0 bases, leaving 9 bases between them. Germline CDR1 reads SGHRS; CDR2 reads YFSETQ. The CDR3 covers 15 residues. For the CDR3, the DNA is TGCGCCAGCAGCTTGTACGGGGCTAGCACAGATACGCAGTATTTT. Translating it yields CASSLYGASTDTQYF.

The V gene is TRBV15, the J gene TRBJ2-1, with TRBD2 matching over 13 bases. In germline, CDR1 is LNHNV, CDR2 YYDKDF (reference sequence). This CDR3 has 15 residues. V lost 1 base, J lost 7 bases, and 1 base stayed unmatched. CDR3 sequence reads: CATSRGTSGGNEQFF. The DNA for the CDR3 is TGTGCCACCAGCAGAGGGACTAGCGGGGGAAATGAGCAGTTCTTC.

This chain links TRBV15 with TRBJ1-5; 11 bases are shared with TRBD1. The CDR3 contains 14 residues. Germline CDR1 and CDR2: LNHNV and YYDKDF (reference sequence). With V trimmed by 8 bases and J by 7 bases, 7 bases remained unmatched. The CDR3 protein is CATGTGGAWQPQHF. DNA for the CDR3: TGTGCCACCGGGACAGGGGGGGCATGGCAGCCCCAGCATTTT.

This clonotype was detected only a few times. This chain uses TRBV29-1 with TRBJ2-7; tentatively, D is TRBD1 or TRBD2 (5 bases each). The CDR3 loop spans 11 amino acids. Per the germline V gene, CDR1 is SQVTM and CDR2 is ANQGSEA. Trimming left V 6 bases short and J 3 bases short, with 9 bases between. CDR3 residues: CSVGDVYEQYF. The CDR3 coding sequence is TGCAGCGTCGGGGACGTCTACGAGCAGTACTTC.

The chain combines TRBV10-1 with TRBJ1-5; D is possibly TRBD1 (6 bases). Germline assignment: CDR1 WNHNN and CDR2 SYGVQD (reference sequence). Trimming stripped 4 bases from V and 2 bases from J, with 6 bases between. There are 13 residues in the CDR3. DNA of the CDR3: TGCGCCAGCAGTGGACAGGGCAATCAGCCCCAGCATTTT. Translated: CASSGQGNQPQHF.

The chain uses TRBV18 and TRBJ1-5; D not certain. CDR1 and CDR2 (germline): KGHSH, LQKENI. The CDR3 runs to 14 residues. V was clipped by 8 bases and J by 1 base, with 12 bases between them. CDR3 region: CASRPSGSNQPQHF. CDR3 coding DNA: TGTGCCAGCCGACCGTCCGGGAGCAATCAGCCCCAGCATTTT.

This clonotype was found a few times. The chain has TRBV28 and TRBJ2-5, with 7 bases identical to TRBD1. The V segment lost 11 bases and the J segment 0 bases; nucleotides outside the gene matches: 6. Germline V gene lookup returns CDR1 MDHEN and CDR2 SYDVKM. There are 13 residues in the CDR3. The CDR3 loop is CAVPGQNQETQYF. In DNA, the CDR3 is TGTGCCGTCCCGGGACAGAACCAAGAGACCCAGTACTTC.

A few counts support this clonotype. The CDR3 sequence: CATSRDLGGDLKAFF. CDR3 coding DNA: TGTGCCACCAGCAGAGATTTAGGGGGGGACTTGAAAGCTTTCTTT. The chain has TRBV15 and TRBJ1-1; TRBD1 might be the D (6 bases). This CDR3 region has 15 residues. Trimming shortened V by 0 bases and J by 9 bases, and 17 bases separated the two germline ends. From germline, CDR1 is LNHNV and CDR2 YYDKDF (reference sequence).

The table lists this clonotype with a few counts. The gene calls are TRBV5-1 and TRBJ2-3; D perhaps matches TRBD2 (6 bases). Germline values: CDR1 SGHRS, CDR2 YFSETQ. The CDR3 totals 14 residues. Trimming pared 4 bases from V and 0 bases from J, leaving 9 bases between. The DNA for the CDR3 is TGCGCCAGCAGCGAAGGACTAAGCACAGATACGCAGTATTTT. It is translated as CASSEGLSTDTQYF.

The sample holds a few counts of this clonotype. The chain is built from TRBV28 and TRBJ1-2; D might be TRBD1 (5 bases). V gave up 3 bases and J gave up 6 bases, with 14 bases separating them. There are 14 residues in the CDR3. The germline V gene has CDR1 MDHEN and CDR2 SYDVKM. As DNA, the CDR3 is TGTGCCAGCAGTTTCCCGGGGCTGGACCATGGCTACACCTTC. This translates into CASSFPGLDHGYTF.

This clonotype was detected many times. This chain links TRBV20-1 with TRBJ1-2; the D is unclear. CDR1 is DFQATT, CDR2 SNEGSKA, per germline (reference sequence). The CDR3 consists of 11 residues. V was cut by 6 bases and J by 7 bases, with 12 bases left in between. Here the CDR3 DNA reads TGCAGTGCCGGAGCCCCTAGTGGCTACACCTTC. Translating gives CSAGAPSGYTF.

This clonotype occurred many times. The chain links TRBV20-1 to TRBJ2-7; 10 nucleotides align to TRBD2. Germline lookup yields CDR1 DFQATT and CDR2 SNEGSKA (reference sequence). The CDR3 spans 14 residues. V lost 6 bases to trimming and J lost 0 bases; unmatched junction nucleotides: 5. The CDR3 nucleotides read TGCAGTGCAAGACTAGCGGGCGTCTCCTACGAGCAGTACTTC. Its protein is CSARLAGVSYEQYF.

This clonotype was observed a handful of times. This chain joins TRBV6-6 and TRBJ2-7; TRBD2 aligns across 13 bases. V gave up 10 bases and J gave up 3 bases; unmatched junction bases: 9. The length of the CDR3 is 15 residues. Germline lookup yields CDR1 MNHNY and CDR2 SVGAGI (reference sequence). CDR3 protein: CATRAGLAGDYEQYF. Here the CDR3 DNA reads TGTGCCACACGGGCAGGACTAGCGGGAGACTACGAGCAGTACTTC.

The chain employs TRBV6-6 and TRBJ2-2; 15 bases match TRBD2. The CDR3 sequence is 16 residues long. J lost 5 bases, V lost 4 bases, and 2 bases had no gene match. CDR1 is MNHNY and CDR2 is SVGAGI in the germline V gene (reference sequence). The CDR3 bases are TGTGCCAGCAGTTGGACTAGCGGGAGGGGGACCGGGGAGCTGTTTTTT. As protein: CASSWTSGRGTGELFF.

The rearrangement links TRBV19 to TRBJ2-3; D might be TRBD2 (5 bases). V was shortened by 7 bases and J by 7 bases, with 15 bases between the two germline ends. CDR3 length: 13 amino acids. CDR1 and CDR2 from the germline V gene are LNHDA and SQIVND (reference sequence). CDR3 residues: CASNDGVEYTQYF. CDR3 DNA: TGTGCCAGTAATGACGGGGTCGAGTATACGCAGTATTTT.

This clonotype has more than one count but fewer than ten. The chain employs TRBV18 and TRBJ1-5; D remains unclear. CDR3 length: 16 amino acids. Trimming took off 3 bases at V and 5 bases at J, with 17 bases between the two ends. Germline-derived CDR1 and CDR2 are KGHSH and LQKENI. The CDR3 sequence is CASSPVPTSFYQPQHF. For the CDR3, the DNA is TGTGCCAGCTCACCGGTTCCGACAAGCTTTTATCAGCCCCAGCATTTT.

J is TRBJ2-1 and V is TRBV10-3; 10 bases line up with TRBD2. The CDR3 runs to 15 residues. V was clipped by 2 bases and J by 8 bases; unmatched bases: 6. Per germline, CDR1 ENHRY and CDR2 SYGVKD. CDR3 sequence: CAISEMSSGSYEQFF. The CDR3 coding sequence is TGTGCCATCAGTGAGATGTCTAGCGGGAGCTATGAGCAGTTCTTC.

This clonotype showed up just a few times. This rearrangement joins TRBV3-1 to TRBJ2-7, with D possibly called TRBD1 or TRBD2 (6 bases each). Trimming cost V 3 bases and J 0 bases, with 12 bases left between them. There are 15 residues in the CDR3. CDR1 and CDR2 from the germline V gene are LGHDT and YNNKEL (reference sequence). The CDR3 DNA sequence: TGTGCCAGCAGCCAGAGGGGGGAAAGCTCCTACGAGCAGTACTTC. Protein: CASSQRGESSYEQYF.

The table lists this clonotype with a few counts. The CDR3 nucleotides are TGTGCCAGCAGCTTAGGAGGCGGTCATTCGAATGAGCAGTTCTTC. Translating it yields CASSLGGGHSNEQFF. J is TRBJ2-1 and V is TRBV7-6; no firm D call. Germline values: CDR1 SGHVS, CDR2 FNYEAQ. V gave up 1 base and J gave up 7 bases, with 14 bases separating them. The CDR3 covers 15 residues.